This T cell receptor (beta chain) was profiled in a study of regulatory T cells in long-lasting Graves disease. This clonotype has a count of ten or more. In germline, CDR1 is MNHEY, CDR2 SVGEGT. J gave up 8 bases and V 2 bases, and 10 bases lay outside the gene matches. The CDR3 contains 15 residues. Time point denoted: newly diagnosed GD, antithyroid drugs for less than 3 months. PBMC-extracted RNA yielded the TCR library. Peripheral blood, about 10 milliliters per patient, was collected in EDTA tubes. Researchers made TCR beta libraries by using iRepertoire HTBI primers and running Arm-PCR on CDR3 regions. TCRdb redid the calling of the multiplex PCR reads with MiXCR, one entry per CDR3 protein. Found here are 600,000 to 650,000 distinct CDR3 sequences, approximately 15% of them singletons; the top ten hold about 20%. This sample also appeared in a second study, on T cells in Graves' hyperthyroidism and ophthalmopathy.

This TCR came from a woman in her twenties or thirties with Graves disease. J is TRBJ2-3 and V is TRBV6-2 or TRBV6-3; 7 bases map to TRBD2. The starting material was peripheral blood mononuclear cells (PBMCs), obtained at new diagnosis, from a patient treated with antithyroid drugs. CDR3 bases: TGTGCCAGCAGTTACGAATTGACTAGCCCCGTTACGCAGTATTTT. Its protein is CASSYELTSPVTQYF.